This note documents a single TCR beta chain sequence. The data stem from a study of blood T cell repertoires in COVID-19. Original processing notes: Counts of nucleated cells, estimated from reference gene primer amplification, were obtained. The assay was immunoSEQ multiplex PCR, and TCRdb's table has in-frame clones only and misses some. V and J calls and clone size are copied from that table; D and trimming were computed from the DNA. This sample has under 250,000 clones, with approximately 86% found just once. The sequence derives from a woman aged 30 to 39 with acute COVID-19. Sequencing was done on a sample of PBMCs or T cells enriched from blood (not recorded which).

The DNA for the CDR3 is TGTGCCAGCAGCTTAAGCGATGGCGTTGGAAACACCATATATTTT. Amino acids: CASSLSDGVGNTIYF. The chain employs TRBV11-2 and TRBJ1-3, with D hard to call. The CDR3 sequence is 15 residues long. V was clipped by 2 bases and J by 3 bases, with 11 bases between them. Germline V gene data show CDR1 as SGHAT and CDR2 as FQNNGV.